The 8 T cell receptor beta chains listed next were all sequenced from one sample in a study of OX40 agonist ivuxolimab in advanced cancers. The assay was immunoSEQ multiplex PCR, and TCRdb's table has in-frame clones only and misses some. Among more than 70,000 clones, 89% were seen once, and the ten largest hold about an eighth. Sequenced material: CD4+ or CD8+ T cells sorted from blood, taken in a trial of the OX40 agonist ivuxolimab. The source is an adult with an advanced solid tumor such as melanoma, head and neck, liver or kidney cancer.

A few counts support this clone. The CDR3 nucleotides are TGTGCCAGCAGCTCGGGACAGGGGTTAGAAAAACTGTTTTTT. As protein: CASSSGQGLEKLFF. This chain links TRBV7-9 with TRBJ1-4; the match to TRBD1 covers 10 bases. V lost 4 bases to trimming and J lost 8 bases; unmatched junction nucleotides: 4. This CDR3 has 14 amino acids. Germline V gene data show CDR1 as SEHNR and CDR2 as FQNEAQ (reference sequence).

This clone has only a few counts. In DNA, the CDR3 is TGTGCCAGCTCACCGGCAGAACGGGGTGTGTACTTC. It specifies CASSPAERGVYF. This chain uses TRBV18 with TRBJ2-7; maybe TRBD2 (5 bases). Germline loops: CDR1 KGHSH, CDR2 LQKENI. V was trimmed by 3 bases and J by 12 bases, leaving 15 bases between them. The CDR3 loop spans 12 amino acids.

The chain couples TRBV10-2 to TRBJ2-7, with D possibly being TRBD1 (7 bases). This CDR3 has 13 amino acids. Looked up from germline, CDR1 is WSHSY and CDR2 is SAAADI. The V end lost 8 bases, the J end lost 5 bases, and 16 bases lay between the germline ends. In DNA form, the CDR3 reads TGCGCCAGCGGGGGGACAGCCGTTCACGAGCAGTACTTC. It is translated as CASGGTAVHEQYF.

This chain connects TRBV11-2 to TRBJ2-3; TRBD2 aligns across 11 bases. This CDR3 spans 16 amino acids. V gave up 5 bases and J gave up 0 bases; unmatched junction bases: 4. Germline V gives CDR1 SGHAT, CDR2 FQNNGV. The CDR3 region is CASSPGLADSTDTQYF. CDR3 bases: TGTGCCAGCAGCCCGGGACTAGCGGATAGCACAGATACGCAGTATTTT.

The V call is TRBV6-1, the J call TRBJ2-7; no definite D call. V lost 2 bases, J lost 9 bases, and 14 bases lay in between. In germline, CDR1 is MNHNS, CDR2 SASEGT. This CDR3 contains 13 residues. CDR3 coding DNA: TGTGCCAGCAGTGAAAGAAGGGTTCTAGGGCAGTACTTC. Protein sequence: CASSERRVLGQYF.

V is TRBV28 and J is TRBJ1-2; 8 bases map to TRBD1. CDR3 length equals 14 residues. The J segment lost 6 bases and the V segment lost 2 bases, leaving 5 bases of the junction unmatched. Germline-derived CDR1 and CDR2 are MDHEN and SYDVKM. CDR3 sequence: CASSLEDRVNGYTF. DNA of the CDR3: TGTGCCAGCAGTTTAGAGGACAGGGTGAATGGCTACACCTTC.

CDR3 DNA: TGCAGTGCCAGTAGGGACCTTGAGGCTTTCTTT. It translates to CSASRDLEAFF. The chain is built from TRBV20-1 and TRBJ1-1; D is perhaps TRBD1 (5 bases). The germline V gene has CDR1 DFQATT and CDR2 SNEGSKA (reference sequence). The CDR3 sequence is 11 residues long. V lost 6 bases and J 11 bases, leaving 16 bases between the germline ends.

The chain is built from TRBV11-2 and TRBJ1-1, with D unresolved. Trimming removed 4 bases at V and 0 bases at J, with 12 bases between. The CDR3 is 15 residues long. Germline V gives CDR1 SGHAT, CDR2 FQNNGV. CDR3 in DNA: TGTGCCAGCAGCTCGACGGCCCTCTTGAACACTGAAGCTTTCTTT. Translating it yields CASSSTALLNTEAFF.